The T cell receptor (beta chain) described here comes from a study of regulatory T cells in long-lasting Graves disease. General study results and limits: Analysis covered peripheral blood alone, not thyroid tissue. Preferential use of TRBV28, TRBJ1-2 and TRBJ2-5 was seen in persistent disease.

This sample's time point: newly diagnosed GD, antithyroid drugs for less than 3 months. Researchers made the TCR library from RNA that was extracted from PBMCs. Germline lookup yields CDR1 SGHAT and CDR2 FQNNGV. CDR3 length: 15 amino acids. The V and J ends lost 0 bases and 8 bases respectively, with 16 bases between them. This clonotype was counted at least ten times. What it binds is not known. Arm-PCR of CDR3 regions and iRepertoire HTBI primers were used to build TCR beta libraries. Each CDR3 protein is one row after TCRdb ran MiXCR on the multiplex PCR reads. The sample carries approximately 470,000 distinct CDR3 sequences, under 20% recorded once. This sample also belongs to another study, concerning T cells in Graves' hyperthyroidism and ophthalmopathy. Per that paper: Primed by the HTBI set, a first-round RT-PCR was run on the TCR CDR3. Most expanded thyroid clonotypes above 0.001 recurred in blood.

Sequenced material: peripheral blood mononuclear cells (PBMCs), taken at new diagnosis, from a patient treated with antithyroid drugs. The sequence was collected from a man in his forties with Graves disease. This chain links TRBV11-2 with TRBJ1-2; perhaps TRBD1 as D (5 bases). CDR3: CASSLEGVGARGYTF. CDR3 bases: TGTGCCAGCAGCTTAGAAGGGGTCGGGGCCAGGGGCTACACCTTC.